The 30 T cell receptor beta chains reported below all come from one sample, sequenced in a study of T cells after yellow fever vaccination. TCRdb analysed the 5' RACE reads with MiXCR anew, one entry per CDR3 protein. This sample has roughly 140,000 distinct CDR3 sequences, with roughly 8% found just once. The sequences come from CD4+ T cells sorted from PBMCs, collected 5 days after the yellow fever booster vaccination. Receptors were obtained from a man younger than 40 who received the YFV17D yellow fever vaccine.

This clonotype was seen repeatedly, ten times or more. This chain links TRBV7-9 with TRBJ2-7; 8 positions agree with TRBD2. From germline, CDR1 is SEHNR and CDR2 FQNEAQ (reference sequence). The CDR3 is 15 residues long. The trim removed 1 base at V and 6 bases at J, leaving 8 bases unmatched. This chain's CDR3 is CASSLGGLAASEQYF. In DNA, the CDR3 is TGTGCCAGCAGCTTAGGAGGACTAGCTGCCTCCGAGCAGTACTTC.

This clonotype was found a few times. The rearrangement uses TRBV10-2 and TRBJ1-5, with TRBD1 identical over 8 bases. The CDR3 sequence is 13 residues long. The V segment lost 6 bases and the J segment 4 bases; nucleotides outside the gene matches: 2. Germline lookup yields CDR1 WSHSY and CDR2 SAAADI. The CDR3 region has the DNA TGCGCCAGCAGCGGACAGGGTAATCAGCCCCAGCATTTT. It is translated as CASSGQGNQPQHF.

The CDR3 loop is CASSEEGQADTQYF. CDR3 bases: TGCGCCAGCAGCGAAGAGGGGCAGGCAGATACGCAGTATTTT. The chain joins TRBV5-1 to TRBJ2-3, with D possibly being TRBD1 or TRBD2 (5 bases each). The CDR3 has 14 residues. From germline, CDR1 is SGHRS and CDR2 YFSETQ. Between the trimmed V and J ends, which lost 4 bases and 4 bases, there was a span of 13 bases.

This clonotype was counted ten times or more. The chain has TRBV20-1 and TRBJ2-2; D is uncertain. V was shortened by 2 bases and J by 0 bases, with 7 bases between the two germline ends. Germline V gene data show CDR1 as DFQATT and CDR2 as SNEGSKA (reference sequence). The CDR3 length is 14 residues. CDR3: CSARFGANTGELFF. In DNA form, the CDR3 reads TGCAGTGCTAGATTCGGAGCGAACACCGGGGAGCTGTTTTTT.

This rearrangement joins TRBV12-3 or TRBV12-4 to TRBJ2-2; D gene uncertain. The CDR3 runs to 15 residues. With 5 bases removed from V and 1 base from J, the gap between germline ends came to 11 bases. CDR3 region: CASSLGLGNTGELFF. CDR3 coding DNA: TGTGCCAGCAGTCTGGGGTTAGGGAACACCGGGGAGCTGTTTTTT.

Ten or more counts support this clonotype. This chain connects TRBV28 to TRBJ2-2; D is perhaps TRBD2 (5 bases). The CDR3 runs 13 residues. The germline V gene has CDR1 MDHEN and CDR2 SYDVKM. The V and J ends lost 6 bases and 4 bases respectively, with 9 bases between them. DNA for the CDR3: TGTGCCAGCAGCGAGACTATCACCGGGGAGCTGTTTTTT. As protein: CASSETITGELFF.

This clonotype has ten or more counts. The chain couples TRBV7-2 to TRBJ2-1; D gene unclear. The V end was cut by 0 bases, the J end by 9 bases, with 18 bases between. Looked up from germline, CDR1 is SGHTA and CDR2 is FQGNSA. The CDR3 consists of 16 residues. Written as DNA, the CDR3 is TGTGCCAGCAGCTTAGCCCACCGGTCTGTGGCTGGTGAGCAGTTCTTC. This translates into CASSLAHRSVAGEQFF.

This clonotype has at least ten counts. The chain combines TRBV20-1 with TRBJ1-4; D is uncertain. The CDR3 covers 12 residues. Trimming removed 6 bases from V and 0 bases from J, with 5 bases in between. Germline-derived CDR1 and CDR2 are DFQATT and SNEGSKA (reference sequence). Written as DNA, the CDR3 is TGCAGTGCCCCGGCAACTAATGAAAAACTGTTTTTT. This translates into CSAPATNEKLFF.

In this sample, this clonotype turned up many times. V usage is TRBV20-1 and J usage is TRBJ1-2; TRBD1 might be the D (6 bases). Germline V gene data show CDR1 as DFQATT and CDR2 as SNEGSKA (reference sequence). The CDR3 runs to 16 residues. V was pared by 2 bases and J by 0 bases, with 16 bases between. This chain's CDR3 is CSARQGLRGANYGYTF. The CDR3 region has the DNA TGCAGTGCTAGACAGGGGCTTAGGGGAGCTAACTATGGCTACACCTTC.

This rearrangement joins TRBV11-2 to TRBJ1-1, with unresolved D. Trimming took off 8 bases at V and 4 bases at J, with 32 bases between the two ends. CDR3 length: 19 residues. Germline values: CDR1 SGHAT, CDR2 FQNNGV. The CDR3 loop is CASGYLPSRVRHSPTEAFF. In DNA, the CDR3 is TGTGCCAGCGGCTACCTACCGTCTAGGGTCCGGCATAGTCCCACTGAAGCTTTCTTT.

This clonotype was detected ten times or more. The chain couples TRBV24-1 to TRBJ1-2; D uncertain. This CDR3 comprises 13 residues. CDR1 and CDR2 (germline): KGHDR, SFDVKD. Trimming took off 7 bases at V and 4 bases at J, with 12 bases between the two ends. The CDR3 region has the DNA TGTGCCACCAGCGAGGGCGGCGGCTATGGCTACACCTTC. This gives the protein CATSEGGGYGYTF.

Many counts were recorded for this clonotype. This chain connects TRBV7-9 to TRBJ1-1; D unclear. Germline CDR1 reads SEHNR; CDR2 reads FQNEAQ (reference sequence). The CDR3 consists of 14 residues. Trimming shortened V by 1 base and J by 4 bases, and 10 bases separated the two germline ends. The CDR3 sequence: CASSLDAVATEAFF. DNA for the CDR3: TGTGCCAGCAGCTTAGATGCCGTGGCCACTGAAGCTTTCTTT. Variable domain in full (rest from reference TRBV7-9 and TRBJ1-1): DTGVSQNPRHKITKRGQNVTFRCDPISEHNRLYWYRQTLGQGPEFLTYFQNEAQLEKSRLLSDRFSAERPKGSFSTLEIQRTEQGDSAMYLCASSLDAVATEAFFGQGTRLTVV.

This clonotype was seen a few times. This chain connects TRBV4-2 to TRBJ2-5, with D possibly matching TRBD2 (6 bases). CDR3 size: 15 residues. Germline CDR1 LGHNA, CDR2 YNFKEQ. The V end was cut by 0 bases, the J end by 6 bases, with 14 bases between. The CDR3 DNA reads TGTGCCAGCAGCCAAGATGGGGGGTTCCTTCAGACCCAGTACTTC. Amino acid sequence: CASSQDGGFLQTQYF.

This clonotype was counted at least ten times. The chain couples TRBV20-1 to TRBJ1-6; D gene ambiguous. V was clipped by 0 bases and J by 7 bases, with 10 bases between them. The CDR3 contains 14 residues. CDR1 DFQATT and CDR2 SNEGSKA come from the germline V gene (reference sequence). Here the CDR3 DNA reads TGCAGTGCTAGAGATTGGCAGCTCAATTCACCCCTCCACTTT. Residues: CSARDWQLNSPLHF.

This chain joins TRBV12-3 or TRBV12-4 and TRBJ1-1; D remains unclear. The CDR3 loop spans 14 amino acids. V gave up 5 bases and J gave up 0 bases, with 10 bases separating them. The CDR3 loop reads CASSTGVMNTEAFF. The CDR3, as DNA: TGTGCCAGCAGTACCGGGGTTATGAACACTGAAGCTTTCTTT.

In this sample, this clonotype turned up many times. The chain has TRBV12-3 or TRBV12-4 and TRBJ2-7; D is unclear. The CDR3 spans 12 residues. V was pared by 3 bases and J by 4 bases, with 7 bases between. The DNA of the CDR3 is TGTGCCAGCAGTTTCTCGGGTTACGAGCAGTACTTC. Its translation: CASSFSGYEQYF.

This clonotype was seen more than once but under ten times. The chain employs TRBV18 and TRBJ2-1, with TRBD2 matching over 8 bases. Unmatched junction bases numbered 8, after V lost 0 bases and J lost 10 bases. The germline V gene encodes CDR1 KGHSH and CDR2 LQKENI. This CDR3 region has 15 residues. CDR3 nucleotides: TGTGCCAGCTCACCACCGTCGGGAGGGCCAGGCGAGCAGTTCTTC. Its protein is CASSPPSGGPGEQFF.

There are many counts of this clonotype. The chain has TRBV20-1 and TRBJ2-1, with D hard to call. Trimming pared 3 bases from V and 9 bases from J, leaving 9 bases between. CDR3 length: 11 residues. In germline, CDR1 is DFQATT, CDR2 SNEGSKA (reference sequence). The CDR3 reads CSASGSIEQFF. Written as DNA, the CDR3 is TGCAGTGCTAGTGGTTCTATTGAGCAGTTCTTC.

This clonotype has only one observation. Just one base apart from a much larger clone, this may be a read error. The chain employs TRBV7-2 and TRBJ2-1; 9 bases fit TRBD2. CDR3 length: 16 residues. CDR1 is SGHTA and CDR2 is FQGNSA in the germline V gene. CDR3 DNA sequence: TGTGCCTGCAGCGCCCGACTAGCGGCCACCTACAATGAGCAGTTCTTC. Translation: CACSARLAATYNEQFF. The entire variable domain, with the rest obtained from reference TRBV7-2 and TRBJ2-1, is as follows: GAGVSQSPSNKVTEKGKDVELRCDPISGHTALYWYRQSLGQGLEFLIYFQGNSAPDKSGLPSDRFSAERTGGSVSTLTIQRTQQEDSAVYLCACSARLAATYNEQFFGPGTRLTVL.

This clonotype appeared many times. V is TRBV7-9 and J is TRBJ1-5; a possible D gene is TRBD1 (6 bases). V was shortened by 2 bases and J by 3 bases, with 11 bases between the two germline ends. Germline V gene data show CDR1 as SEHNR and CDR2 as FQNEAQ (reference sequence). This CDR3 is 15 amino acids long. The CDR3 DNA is TGTGCCAGCAGCTTAAGGGGGGACCTCAATCAGCCCCAGCATTTT. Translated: CASSLRGDLNQPQHF.

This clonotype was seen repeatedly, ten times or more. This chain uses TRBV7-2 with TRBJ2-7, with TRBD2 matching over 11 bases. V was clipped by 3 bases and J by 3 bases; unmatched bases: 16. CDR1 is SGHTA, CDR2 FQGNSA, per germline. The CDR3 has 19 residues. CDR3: CASSFQSGLAVPGDYEQYF. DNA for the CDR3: TGTGCCAGCAGCTTCCAGTCGGGACTAGCGGTTCCCGGGGACTACGAGCAGTACTTC.

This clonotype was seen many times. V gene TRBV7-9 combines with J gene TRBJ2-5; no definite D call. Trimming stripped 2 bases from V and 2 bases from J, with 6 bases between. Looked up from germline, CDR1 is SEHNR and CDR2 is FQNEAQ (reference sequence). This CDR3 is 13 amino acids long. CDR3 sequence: CASSLIVQETQYF. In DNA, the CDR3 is TGTGCCAGCAGCTTAATAGTGCAAGAGACCCAGTACTTC.

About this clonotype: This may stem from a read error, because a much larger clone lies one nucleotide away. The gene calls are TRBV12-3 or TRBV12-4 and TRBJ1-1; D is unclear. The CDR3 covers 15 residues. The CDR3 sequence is CTSKPGGPMNTEAFF. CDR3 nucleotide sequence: TGTACCAGCAAACCCGGAGGCCCAATGAACACTGAAGCTTTCTTT.

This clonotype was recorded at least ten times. The CDR3 spells CASSLADTGGYTF. The DNA for the CDR3 is TGTGCCAGCAGCTTAGCCGACACTGGCGGCTACACCTTC. The chain has TRBV7-2 and TRBJ1-2; no clear D gene. Germline CDR1 reads SGHTA; CDR2 reads FQGNSA. V gave up 0 bases and J gave up 8 bases, with 10 bases separating them. This CDR3 region has 13 residues.

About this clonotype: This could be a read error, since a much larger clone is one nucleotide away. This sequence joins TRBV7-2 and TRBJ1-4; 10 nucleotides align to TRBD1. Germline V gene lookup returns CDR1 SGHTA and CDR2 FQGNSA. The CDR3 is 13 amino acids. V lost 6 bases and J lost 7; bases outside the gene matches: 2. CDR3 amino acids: CTSSGTGVEKLFF. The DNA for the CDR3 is TGTACCAGCAGTGGGACAGGGGTTGAAAAACTGTTTTTT. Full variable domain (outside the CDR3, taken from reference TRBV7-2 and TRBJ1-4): GAGVSQSPSNKVTEKGKDVELRCDPISGHTALYWYRQSLGQGLEFLIYFQGNSAPDKSGLPSDRFSAERTGGSVSTLTIQRTQQEDSAVYLCTSSGTGVEKLFFGSGTQLSVL.

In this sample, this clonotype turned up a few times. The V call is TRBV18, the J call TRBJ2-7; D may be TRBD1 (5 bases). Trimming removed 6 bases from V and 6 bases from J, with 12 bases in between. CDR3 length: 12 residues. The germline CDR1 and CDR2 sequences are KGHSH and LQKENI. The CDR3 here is CASSLDSGEQYF. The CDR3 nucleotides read TGTGCCAGCTCCCTAGACAGTGGCGAGCAGTACTTC.

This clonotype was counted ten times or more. The CDR3 region is CASRQGTDGYTF. CDR3 DNA sequence: TGTGCCAGCAGGCAGGGGACCGATGGCTACACCTTC. The chain joins TRBV12-3 or TRBV12-4 to TRBJ1-2, with TRBD1 as a possible D gene (6 bases). Trimming shortened V by 6 bases and J by 6 bases, and 11 bases separated the two germline ends. The CDR3 is 12 residues long.

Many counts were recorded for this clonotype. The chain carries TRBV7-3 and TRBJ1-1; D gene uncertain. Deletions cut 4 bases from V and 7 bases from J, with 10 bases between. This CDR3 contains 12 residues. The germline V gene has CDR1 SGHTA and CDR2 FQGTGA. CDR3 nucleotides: TGTGCCAGCAGCTCATCAAGAGGTGAAGCTTTCTTT. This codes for CASSSSRGEAFF.

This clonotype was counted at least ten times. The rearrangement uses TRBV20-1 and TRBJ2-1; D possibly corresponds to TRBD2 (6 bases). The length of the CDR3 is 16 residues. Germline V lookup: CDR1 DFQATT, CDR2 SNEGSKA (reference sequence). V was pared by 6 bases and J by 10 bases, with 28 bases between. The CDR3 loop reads CSAPRRGNPSGGEQFF. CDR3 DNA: TGCAGTGCCCCACGTCGGGGGAACCCCTCCGGGGGAGAGCAGTTCTTC.

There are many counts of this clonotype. This chain's CDR3 is CAISRETGSIYEQYF. CDR3 in DNA: TGTGCCATCAGCCGAGAAACAGGGTCGATCTACGAGCAGTACTTC. The rearrangement joins TRBV10-3 to TRBJ2-7, with D perhaps matching TRBD1 (6 bases). This CDR3 spans 15 amino acids. Between the trimmed V and J ends, which lost 6 bases and 3 bases, there was a span of 18 bases. Germline loops: CDR1 ENHRY, CDR2 SYGVKD.